Ten or more counts support the clone carrying this T cell receptor (beta chain). The sample is drawn from a study of blood T cell repertoires in COVID-19. The repertoire was sequenced with immunoSEQ multiplex PCR; TCRdb's copy has only in-frame clones and lacks some. The repertoire holds more than 85,000 clones, with more than 65% as singletons. This sequence originates from a man older than 75 with active or convalescent COVID-19. The material sequenced was peripheral blood.

In DNA form, the CDR3 reads TGCGCCAGCAGCCAAGCCGACAGGGGAAACTATGGCTACACCTTC. As protein: CASSQADRGNYGYTF. V is TRBV4-3 and J is TRBJ1-2, with 8 bases fitting TRBD1. The J segment lost 2 bases and the V segment lost 1 base, leaving 3 bases of the junction unmatched. The germline V gene has CDR1 LGHNA and CDR2 YSLEER. The CDR3 sequence is 15 residues long.